The 10 T cell receptor beta chains below all came from one sample that was sequenced in a study of T cell clonality in common variable immunodeficiency. Method: immunoSEQ multiplex PCR; TCRdb's copy keeps in-frame clones and lacks some. The repertoire consists of more than 35,000 clones, none detected only once. The specimen sequenced was peripheral blood mononuclear cells. The source is a person aged 18 to 70 in good health.

This clone was seen at least ten times. The CDR3 loop is CSARDTADYEQYF. The sequenced part of the CDR3 DNA is TGCAGTGCTAGAGATACAGCGGACTACGAG. The chain employs TRBV20-1 and TRBJ2-7; TRBD2 is a possible D gene (5 bases). The CDR3 end is not reached by the read, which stops 3 residues before it; the germline J gene fills it in. The CDR3 length is 13 residues. Germline V CDR1 and CDR2: DFQATT, SNEGSKA (reference sequence). The germline V and J ends were trimmed by 0 bases and 3 bases, with 9 bases remaining between them.

Many counts were recorded for this clone. Read coverage stops 3 residues before the CDR3 terminus; the germline J gene supplies the remainder. The chain joins TRBV30 to TRBJ1-3; possible D gene TRBD1, 6 bases. The CDR3 loop spans 15 amino acids. V dropped 1 base and J dropped 2 bases, with 12 bases sitting between them. CDR1 is GTSNPN and CDR2 is SVGIG in the germline V gene (reference sequence). The CDR3 DNA, read in part, is TGTGCCTGGAGTGCAGGGGTAATACCTGGAAACACC. It is translated as CAWSAGVIPGNT. The complete CDR3 protein is CAWSAGVIPGNTIYF. The full variable domain, in which reference TRBV30 and TRBJ1-3 provide the parts outside the CDR3, is SQTIHQWPATLVQPVGSPLSLECTVEGTSNPNLYWYRQAAGRGLQLLFYSVGIGQISSEVPQNLSASRPQDRQFILSSKKLLLSDSGFYLCAWSAGVIPGNTIYFGEGSWLTVV.

At least ten counts were recorded for this clone. The read halts 3 residues ahead of the CDR3 end, with the missing end drawn from the germline J gene. This chain links TRBV7-6 with TRBJ2-3, with 8 bases matching TRBD1. After removal of 5 bases from V and 5 bases from J, the junction contained 6 bases not matched to a gene. CDR1 and CDR2 (germline): SGHVS, FNYEAQ. The CDR3 totals 14 residues. CDR3 in amino acids: CASSPGGGKDTQYF. The covered CDR3 bases are TGTGCCAGCAGCCCAGGGGGCGGGAAAGATACG. Full variable domain (missing parts from reference TRBV7-6 and TRBJ2-3): GAGVSQSPRYKVTKRGQDVALRCDPISGHVSLYWYRQALGQGPEFLTYFNYEAQQDKSGLPNDRFSAERPEGSISTLTIQRTEQRDSAMYRCASSPGGGKDTQYFGPGTRLTVL.

At least ten counts were recorded for this clone. The read ends 3 residues before the CDR3 terminus; that terminus is restored from the germline J gene. J is TRBJ2-5 and V is TRBV11-3; 8 bases line up with TRBD1. Germline loops: CDR1 SGHNT, CDR2 YENEEA. The CDR3 has 15 amino acids. CDR3 in amino acids: CASRLVRTGNETQYF. The covered CDR3 bases are TGTGCAAGTCGCTTAGTTAGGACAGGGAATGAGACC.

Many counts were recorded for this clone. Read sequence stops 3 residues before the CDR3 end, and the germline J gene provides the missing end. V is TRBV5-6 and J is TRBJ2-1, with TRBD2 identical over 12 bases. The trim removed 2 bases at V and 8 bases at J, leaving 5 bases unmatched. CDR3 length equals 15 residues. The germline V gene encodes CDR1 SGHDT and CDR2 YYEEEE. Incomplete CDR3 DNA: TGTGCCAGCAGCTTATCTAGCGGGAGGGTACATGAG. This sequence encodes CASSLSSGRVHE. The CDR3 reads in full as CASSLSSGRVHEQFF.

This clone was recorded many times. The read comes to an end 3 residues before the CDR3 does, leaving the germline J gene to fill in the end. This rearrangement joins TRBV5-1 to TRBJ2-5, with TRBD1 matching over 10 bases. Per the germline V gene, CDR1 is SGHRS and CDR2 is YFSETQ. V lost 3 bases to trimming and J lost 1 base; unmatched junction nucleotides: 3. This CDR3 is built from 15 residues. Incomplete CDR3 DNA: TGCGCCAGCAGCTCGGGACAGGGGACCCAAGAGACC. Protein product: CASSSGQGTQET. The whole CDR3 protein reads CASSSGQGTQETQYF.

This clone was counted many times. Read data end 3 residues before the CDR3 end; the end is taken from the germline J gene. Other DNA sequences within the sample encode an identical CDR3. The chain employs TRBV6-1 and TRBJ2-7; 11 nucleotides match TRBD1. The ends lost 4 bases at V and 6 bases at J; junction bases unmatched: 8. The germline CDR1 and CDR2 sequences are MNHNS and SASEGT. CDR3 size: 15 residues. The DNA read from the CDR3 is TGTGCCAGCAGTGTACTATCGGGACAGGGGGGCGAG. It yields the protein CASSVLSGQGGE. The entire CDR3 is CASSVLSGQGGEQYF.

This clone was found many times. Coverage ceases 3 residues before the CDR3 finishes, and the germline J gene fills in the end. The rearrangement uses TRBV19 and TRBJ2-3; 8 positions agree with TRBD1. In germline, CDR1 is LNHDA, CDR2 SQIVND (reference sequence). J gave up 5 bases and V 3 bases, and 4 bases lay outside the gene matches. CDR3 length: 14 residues. The sequenced CDR3 bases are TGTGCCAGTAGTATCCAGGGGGCTATAGATACG. Translating it yields CASSIQGAIDT. The entire CDR3 sequence reads CASSIQGAIDTQYF.

This clone came up many times. Sequencing ends 3 residues short of the CDR3 end; the germline J gene provides the rest. This sequence joins TRBV6-2 or TRBV6-3 and TRBJ1-5; 9 nucleotides line up with TRBD1. Germline CDR1 is MNHEY and CDR2 is SVGEGT. The CDR3 is made up of 14 amino acids. Losses at the gene ends were 7 bases for V and 8 bases for J; bases not matched to a gene: 9. This CDR3 reads CASTSGQGVKPQHF. The CDR3 bases that were read are TGTGCCAGCACATCGGGACAGGGCGTAAAGCCC.

This clone was seen at least ten times. The read comes to an end 3 residues before the CDR3 does, leaving the germline J gene to fill in the end. The chain uses TRBV14 and TRBJ1-2; 8 bases align to TRBD1. CDR3 length: 15 residues. CDR1 and CDR2 from the germline V gene are SGHDN and FVKESK. The sequenced CDR3 bases are TGTGCCAGCAGCCGTTCGCCCCAGGGGGCGAGGGGC. Protein: CASSRSPQGARG. In full, the CDR3 reads CASSRSPQGARGYTF.